The T cell receptor beta chain described here comes from a study of cytomegalovirus exposure and HLA in healthy donors. PCR used 60 Vbeta primers and 13 Jbeta primers. Assay: immunoSEQ multiplex PCR; the TCRdb copy retains only in-frame clones and omits some. This sample carries around 120,000 clones, about 83% of them seen once, and the ten largest clones take 2.7%. The J segment lost 8 bases and the V segment lost 7 bases, leaving 9 bases of the junction unmatched. Germline values: CDR1 LNHDA, CDR2 SQIVND (reference sequence). The CDR3 is made up of 14 amino acids. Source material: PBMCs. This clonotype was obtained from a middle-aged woman in good health and CMV-seropositive. This chain uses TRBV19 with TRBJ1-4, with 8 bases that match TRBD1. DNA of the CDR3: TGTGCCAGTACCGTGACAGGGGTTGTGGAAAAACTGTTTTTT. Encoded protein: CASTVTGVVEKLFF.